Each of the 17 T cell receptor beta chains below was sequenced from the same sample in a study of blood T cell repertoires in COVID-19 (TCRdb year 2020). The library was prepared using the immunoSEQ multiplex PCR assay. In its TCRdb copy, this immuneACCESS table keeps in-frame sequences only and misses some clones. Where compared with another copy, unresolved V genes explain less than half of these, and the others have no known cause. Present in this sample are under 200,000 clones, 86% of which were seen just once. Under 30% of the sample belongs to the ten largest clones. Sequencing was carried out using PBMCs or T cells enriched from blood (not recorded which). The receptors originated from a woman between 40 and 55 years old in a cohort exposed to, infected with or recovered from COVID-19 (not recorded which).

The V call is TRBV9, the J call TRBJ2-5, with 7 bases lining up with TRBD2. V lost 0 bases to trimming and J lost 5 bases; unmatched junction nucleotides: 10. CDR3 length: 16 residues. CDR1 and CDR2 from the germline V gene are SGDLS and YYNGEE. In nucleotides, the CDR3 is TGTGCCAGCAGCGTAGGAGGTGGGAGGGATTCGGAGACCCAGTACTTC. Its protein is CASSVGGGRDSETQYF.

This rearrangement joins TRBV13 to TRBJ2-7; D is possibly TRBD1 (5 bases). The CDR3 length is 15 residues. Germline CDR1 PRHDT, CDR2 FYEKMQ (reference sequence). The V end was cut by 3 bases, the J end by 2 bases, with 14 bases between. CDR3 loop: CASSLGNLGAYEQYF. Here the CDR3 DNA reads TGTGCCAGCAGCTTGGGTAACTTAGGGGCCTACGAGCAGTACTTC. The variable domain in full, with the rest retrieved from reference TRBV13 and TRBJ2-7, is AAGVIQSPRHLIKEKRETATLKCYPIPRHDTVYWYQQGPGQDPQFLISFYEKMQSDKGSIPDRFSAQQFSDYHSELNMSSLELGDSALYFCASSLGNLGAYEQYFGPGTRLTVT.

This sequence joins TRBV10-3 and TRBJ2-5; possibly TRBD1 for D (6 bases). CDR3 length: 14 residues. Between the trimmed V and J ends, which lost 0 bases and 4 bases, there was a span of 9 bases. Per germline, CDR1 ENHRY and CDR2 SYGVKD. The CDR3 DNA reads as TGTGCCATCAGTGAGTCAACAGGGCGAGAGACCCAGTACTTC. Residues: CAISESTGRETQYF.

For the CDR3, the DNA is TGTGCCAGCAGTCGCTATGGGGGGATGGAGACCCAGTACTTC. Translating gives CASSRYGGMETQYF. The chain recombines TRBV25-1 with TRBJ2-5; D possibly corresponds to TRBD2 (6 bases). The CDR3 totals 14 residues. Germline CDR1 is MGHDK and CDR2 is SYGVNS. The ends were cut back, 5 bases at V and 5 bases at J, with 15 bases in the middle.

The CDR3 here is CASSVTASGNTIYF. Written as DNA, the CDR3 is TGTGCCAGCAGCGTGACAGCGAGTGGAAACACCATATATTTT. This chain uses TRBV9 with TRBJ1-3, with D perhaps TRBD1 (5 bases). The CDR3 extends over 14 amino acids. In germline, CDR1 is SGDLS, CDR2 YYNGEE. V dropped 2 bases and J dropped 3 bases, with 9 bases sitting between them.

The V call is TRBV2, the J call TRBJ1-2; D gene unclear. Germline V CDR1 and CDR2: SNHLY, FYNNEI. Trimming stripped 4 bases from V and 2 bases from J, with 8 bases between. The CDR3 sequence is 13 residues long. CDR3 amino acids: CASSVGENYGYTF. The CDR3 nucleotides read TGTGCCAGCAGTGTCGGGGAAAACTATGGCTACACCTTC.

The chain couples TRBV7-9 to TRBJ1-4, with TRBD1 identical over 8 bases. The CDR3 runs 15 residues. J gave up 8 bases and V 1 base, and 6 bases lay outside the gene matches. The germline V gene has CDR1 SEHNR and CDR2 FQNEAQ (reference sequence). The CDR3 loop is CASSLVPTGEEKLFF. The CDR3 region has the DNA TGTGCCAGCAGCTTAGTACCGACAGGGGAGGAAAAACTGTTTTTT.

The genes are TRBV7-6 and TRBJ2-3; a weak D match, TRBD1 (5 bases). Germline V CDR1 and CDR2: SGHVS, FNYEAQ. The CDR3 spans 16 residues. V lost 5 bases to trimming and J lost 6 bases, with 21 bases between them. Written as DNA, the CDR3 is TGTGCCAGCAGCCCCGGTCTGGGGCGACGGGCGGATACGCAGTATTTT. Its translation is CASSPGLGRRADTQYF.

This chain uses TRBV6-5 with TRBJ2-5; perhaps TRBD1 as D (5 bases). The V end lost 0 bases, the J end lost 2 bases, and 7 bases lay between the germline ends. CDR3 length: 14 amino acids. CDR1 and CDR2 from the germline V gene are MNHEY and SVGAGI. CDR3 coding DNA: TGTGCCAGCAGTTACTCAAGGGGTCAAGAGACCCAGTACTTC. Protein sequence: CASSYSRGQETQYF.

The count of this clone is one. The chain has TRBV28 and TRBJ2-5, with TRBD2 matching over 7 bases. Germline CDR1 reads MDHEN; CDR2 reads SYDVKM. V shed 2 bases and J 2 bases; nucleotides not matched to a gene: 5. The CDR3 is made up of 15 amino acids. The CDR3 bases are TGTGCCAGCAGTTTAGCTAGCGGAACACAAGAGACCCAGTACTTC. It yields the protein CASSLASGTQETQYF.

The chain couples TRBV10-3 to TRBJ2-1, with D possibly TRBD2 on 6 matching bases. V gave up 0 bases and J gave up 12 bases, with 9 bases separating them. Germline lookup yields CDR1 ENHRY and CDR2 SYGVKD. The CDR3 contains 12 residues. This chain's CDR3 is CAISESGGRQFF. DNA of the CDR3: TGTGCCATCAGTGAGTCGGGGGGACGGCAGTTCTTC.

CDR3 loop: CASSYVESNQPQHF. CDR3 in DNA: TGTGCCAGCAGTTATGTAGAAAGCAATCAGCCCCAGCATTTT. The chain has TRBV6-2 or TRBV6-3 and TRBJ1-5; D ambiguous. Deletions cut 3 bases from V and 1 base from J, with 7 bases between. From germline, CDR1 is MNHEY and CDR2 SVGEGT. The CDR3 consists of 14 residues.

Worth noting for this clone: The junction shows a germline mismatch at one end, possibly a read error. The J gene is TRBJ1-5, the V gene TRBV28, with TRBD1 matching 7 bases. Germline loops: CDR1 MDHEN, CDR2 SYDVKM. The CDR3 is made up of 14 amino acids. The CDR3 bases are TGTGCCAGCAGTTCCCTGGGGGTGGGACAGCCCCGGCATTTT. This translates into CASSSLGVGQPRHF.

J is TRBJ2-1 and V is TRBV28; 13 bases fit TRBD2. The ends lost 6 bases at V and 6 bases at J; junction bases unmatched: 5. The V gene's germline CDR1 is MDHEN and CDR2 SYDVKM. This CDR3 has 15 residues. The CDR3 region has the DNA TGTGCCAGCAGGCGACTAGCGGGGGGCCGCAATGAGCAGTTCTTC. Amino acid sequence: CASRRLAGGRNEQFF.

V gene TRBV5-1 combines with J gene TRBJ1-2; 9 bases fit TRBD1. The CDR3 length is 16 residues. V shed 4 bases and J 7 bases; nucleotides not matched to a gene: 14. CDR1 is SGHRS and CDR2 is YFSETQ in the germline V gene. The CDR3 DNA reads as TGCGCCAGCAGCACCCAACCGGGACAGGGTAGTCCTGGCTACACCTTC. It is translated as CASSTQPGQGSPGYTF. The variable domain in full, completed from reference TRBV5-1 and TRBJ1-2, reads KAGVTQTPRYLIKTRGQQVTLSCSPISGHRSVSWYQQTPGQGLQFLFEYFSETQRNKGNFPGRFSGRQFSNSRSEMNVSTLELGDSALYLCASSTQPGQGSPGYTFGSGTRLTVV.

This chain links TRBV29-1 with TRBJ2-2, with D possibly being TRBD1 (6 bases). V shed 7 bases and J shed 6 bases, with 12 bases lying between them. Germline V gene data show CDR1 as SQVTM and CDR2 as ANQGSEA. The CDR3 length is 12 residues. In nucleotides, the CDR3 is TGCAGCGCCTCCACAGGGCCCGGGGAGCTGTTTTTT. It is translated as CSASTGPGELFF.

The V gene is TRBV4-2, the J gene TRBJ2-1, with TRBD2 identical over 8 bases. The CDR3 has 17 residues. V lost 1 base, J lost 3 bases, and 8 bases stayed unmatched. CDR1 is LGHNA, CDR2 YNFKEQ, per germline. The CDR3 sequence: CASSQGAGGASYNEQFF. As DNA, the CDR3 is TGTGCCAGCAGCCAAGGAGCCGGGGGGGCCAGCTACAATGAGCAGTTCTTC.